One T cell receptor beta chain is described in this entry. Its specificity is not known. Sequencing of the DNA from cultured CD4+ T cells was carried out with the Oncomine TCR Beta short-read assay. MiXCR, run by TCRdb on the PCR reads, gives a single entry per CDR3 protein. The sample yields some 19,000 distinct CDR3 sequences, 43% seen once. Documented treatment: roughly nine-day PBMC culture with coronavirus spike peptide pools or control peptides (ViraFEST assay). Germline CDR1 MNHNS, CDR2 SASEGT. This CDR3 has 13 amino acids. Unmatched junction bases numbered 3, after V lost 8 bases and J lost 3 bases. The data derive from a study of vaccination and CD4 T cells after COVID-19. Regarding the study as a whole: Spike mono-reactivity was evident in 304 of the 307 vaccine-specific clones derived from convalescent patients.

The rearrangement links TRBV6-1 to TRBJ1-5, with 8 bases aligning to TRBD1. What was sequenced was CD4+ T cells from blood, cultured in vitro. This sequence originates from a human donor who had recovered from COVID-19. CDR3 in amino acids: CASQGANNQPQHF. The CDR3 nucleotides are TGTGCCAGCCAGGGGGCAAACAATCAGCCCCAGCATTTT.